This TCR beta chain emerged from a study of blood T cell dynamics during melanoma immunotherapy. Whole-study findings and limits: Immune-effector CD8+ cells best matched cell-free DNA CDR3 sequences and were most clonal. The study could not tell melanoma-specific clones from general immune activation.

About this clone itself: Its antigen remains unidentified.

Germline CDR1 and CDR2: MNHNY and SVGAGI (reference sequence). V lost 4 bases to trimming and J lost 0 bases, with 9 bases between them. The length of the CDR3 is 14 residues. Libraries were prepared by immunoSEQ multiplex PCR; TCRdb keeps only in-frame clonotypes and omits some of them. The data show some 1,300 clones, roughly four fifths seen once. Sample time point: pre-treatment baseline. TIE cells were CD3+ CD4- CD8+ CD45RA- CD45RO-high CD27- CCR7- memory T cells. Apart from a couple of fast progressors, RECIST 1.1 response was judged 12 weeks post-infusion. The sequencing used CD8+ T cells from blood, collected from a patient treated with checkpoint blockade. The chain uses TRBV6-6 and TRBJ1-1, with D possibly TRBD1 on 6 matching bases. This TCR came from a human donor with melanoma. CDR3 coding DNA: TGTGCCAGCAGTTCTGGGGGCATGAACACTGAAGCTTTCTTT. This sequence encodes CASSSGGMNTEAFF.